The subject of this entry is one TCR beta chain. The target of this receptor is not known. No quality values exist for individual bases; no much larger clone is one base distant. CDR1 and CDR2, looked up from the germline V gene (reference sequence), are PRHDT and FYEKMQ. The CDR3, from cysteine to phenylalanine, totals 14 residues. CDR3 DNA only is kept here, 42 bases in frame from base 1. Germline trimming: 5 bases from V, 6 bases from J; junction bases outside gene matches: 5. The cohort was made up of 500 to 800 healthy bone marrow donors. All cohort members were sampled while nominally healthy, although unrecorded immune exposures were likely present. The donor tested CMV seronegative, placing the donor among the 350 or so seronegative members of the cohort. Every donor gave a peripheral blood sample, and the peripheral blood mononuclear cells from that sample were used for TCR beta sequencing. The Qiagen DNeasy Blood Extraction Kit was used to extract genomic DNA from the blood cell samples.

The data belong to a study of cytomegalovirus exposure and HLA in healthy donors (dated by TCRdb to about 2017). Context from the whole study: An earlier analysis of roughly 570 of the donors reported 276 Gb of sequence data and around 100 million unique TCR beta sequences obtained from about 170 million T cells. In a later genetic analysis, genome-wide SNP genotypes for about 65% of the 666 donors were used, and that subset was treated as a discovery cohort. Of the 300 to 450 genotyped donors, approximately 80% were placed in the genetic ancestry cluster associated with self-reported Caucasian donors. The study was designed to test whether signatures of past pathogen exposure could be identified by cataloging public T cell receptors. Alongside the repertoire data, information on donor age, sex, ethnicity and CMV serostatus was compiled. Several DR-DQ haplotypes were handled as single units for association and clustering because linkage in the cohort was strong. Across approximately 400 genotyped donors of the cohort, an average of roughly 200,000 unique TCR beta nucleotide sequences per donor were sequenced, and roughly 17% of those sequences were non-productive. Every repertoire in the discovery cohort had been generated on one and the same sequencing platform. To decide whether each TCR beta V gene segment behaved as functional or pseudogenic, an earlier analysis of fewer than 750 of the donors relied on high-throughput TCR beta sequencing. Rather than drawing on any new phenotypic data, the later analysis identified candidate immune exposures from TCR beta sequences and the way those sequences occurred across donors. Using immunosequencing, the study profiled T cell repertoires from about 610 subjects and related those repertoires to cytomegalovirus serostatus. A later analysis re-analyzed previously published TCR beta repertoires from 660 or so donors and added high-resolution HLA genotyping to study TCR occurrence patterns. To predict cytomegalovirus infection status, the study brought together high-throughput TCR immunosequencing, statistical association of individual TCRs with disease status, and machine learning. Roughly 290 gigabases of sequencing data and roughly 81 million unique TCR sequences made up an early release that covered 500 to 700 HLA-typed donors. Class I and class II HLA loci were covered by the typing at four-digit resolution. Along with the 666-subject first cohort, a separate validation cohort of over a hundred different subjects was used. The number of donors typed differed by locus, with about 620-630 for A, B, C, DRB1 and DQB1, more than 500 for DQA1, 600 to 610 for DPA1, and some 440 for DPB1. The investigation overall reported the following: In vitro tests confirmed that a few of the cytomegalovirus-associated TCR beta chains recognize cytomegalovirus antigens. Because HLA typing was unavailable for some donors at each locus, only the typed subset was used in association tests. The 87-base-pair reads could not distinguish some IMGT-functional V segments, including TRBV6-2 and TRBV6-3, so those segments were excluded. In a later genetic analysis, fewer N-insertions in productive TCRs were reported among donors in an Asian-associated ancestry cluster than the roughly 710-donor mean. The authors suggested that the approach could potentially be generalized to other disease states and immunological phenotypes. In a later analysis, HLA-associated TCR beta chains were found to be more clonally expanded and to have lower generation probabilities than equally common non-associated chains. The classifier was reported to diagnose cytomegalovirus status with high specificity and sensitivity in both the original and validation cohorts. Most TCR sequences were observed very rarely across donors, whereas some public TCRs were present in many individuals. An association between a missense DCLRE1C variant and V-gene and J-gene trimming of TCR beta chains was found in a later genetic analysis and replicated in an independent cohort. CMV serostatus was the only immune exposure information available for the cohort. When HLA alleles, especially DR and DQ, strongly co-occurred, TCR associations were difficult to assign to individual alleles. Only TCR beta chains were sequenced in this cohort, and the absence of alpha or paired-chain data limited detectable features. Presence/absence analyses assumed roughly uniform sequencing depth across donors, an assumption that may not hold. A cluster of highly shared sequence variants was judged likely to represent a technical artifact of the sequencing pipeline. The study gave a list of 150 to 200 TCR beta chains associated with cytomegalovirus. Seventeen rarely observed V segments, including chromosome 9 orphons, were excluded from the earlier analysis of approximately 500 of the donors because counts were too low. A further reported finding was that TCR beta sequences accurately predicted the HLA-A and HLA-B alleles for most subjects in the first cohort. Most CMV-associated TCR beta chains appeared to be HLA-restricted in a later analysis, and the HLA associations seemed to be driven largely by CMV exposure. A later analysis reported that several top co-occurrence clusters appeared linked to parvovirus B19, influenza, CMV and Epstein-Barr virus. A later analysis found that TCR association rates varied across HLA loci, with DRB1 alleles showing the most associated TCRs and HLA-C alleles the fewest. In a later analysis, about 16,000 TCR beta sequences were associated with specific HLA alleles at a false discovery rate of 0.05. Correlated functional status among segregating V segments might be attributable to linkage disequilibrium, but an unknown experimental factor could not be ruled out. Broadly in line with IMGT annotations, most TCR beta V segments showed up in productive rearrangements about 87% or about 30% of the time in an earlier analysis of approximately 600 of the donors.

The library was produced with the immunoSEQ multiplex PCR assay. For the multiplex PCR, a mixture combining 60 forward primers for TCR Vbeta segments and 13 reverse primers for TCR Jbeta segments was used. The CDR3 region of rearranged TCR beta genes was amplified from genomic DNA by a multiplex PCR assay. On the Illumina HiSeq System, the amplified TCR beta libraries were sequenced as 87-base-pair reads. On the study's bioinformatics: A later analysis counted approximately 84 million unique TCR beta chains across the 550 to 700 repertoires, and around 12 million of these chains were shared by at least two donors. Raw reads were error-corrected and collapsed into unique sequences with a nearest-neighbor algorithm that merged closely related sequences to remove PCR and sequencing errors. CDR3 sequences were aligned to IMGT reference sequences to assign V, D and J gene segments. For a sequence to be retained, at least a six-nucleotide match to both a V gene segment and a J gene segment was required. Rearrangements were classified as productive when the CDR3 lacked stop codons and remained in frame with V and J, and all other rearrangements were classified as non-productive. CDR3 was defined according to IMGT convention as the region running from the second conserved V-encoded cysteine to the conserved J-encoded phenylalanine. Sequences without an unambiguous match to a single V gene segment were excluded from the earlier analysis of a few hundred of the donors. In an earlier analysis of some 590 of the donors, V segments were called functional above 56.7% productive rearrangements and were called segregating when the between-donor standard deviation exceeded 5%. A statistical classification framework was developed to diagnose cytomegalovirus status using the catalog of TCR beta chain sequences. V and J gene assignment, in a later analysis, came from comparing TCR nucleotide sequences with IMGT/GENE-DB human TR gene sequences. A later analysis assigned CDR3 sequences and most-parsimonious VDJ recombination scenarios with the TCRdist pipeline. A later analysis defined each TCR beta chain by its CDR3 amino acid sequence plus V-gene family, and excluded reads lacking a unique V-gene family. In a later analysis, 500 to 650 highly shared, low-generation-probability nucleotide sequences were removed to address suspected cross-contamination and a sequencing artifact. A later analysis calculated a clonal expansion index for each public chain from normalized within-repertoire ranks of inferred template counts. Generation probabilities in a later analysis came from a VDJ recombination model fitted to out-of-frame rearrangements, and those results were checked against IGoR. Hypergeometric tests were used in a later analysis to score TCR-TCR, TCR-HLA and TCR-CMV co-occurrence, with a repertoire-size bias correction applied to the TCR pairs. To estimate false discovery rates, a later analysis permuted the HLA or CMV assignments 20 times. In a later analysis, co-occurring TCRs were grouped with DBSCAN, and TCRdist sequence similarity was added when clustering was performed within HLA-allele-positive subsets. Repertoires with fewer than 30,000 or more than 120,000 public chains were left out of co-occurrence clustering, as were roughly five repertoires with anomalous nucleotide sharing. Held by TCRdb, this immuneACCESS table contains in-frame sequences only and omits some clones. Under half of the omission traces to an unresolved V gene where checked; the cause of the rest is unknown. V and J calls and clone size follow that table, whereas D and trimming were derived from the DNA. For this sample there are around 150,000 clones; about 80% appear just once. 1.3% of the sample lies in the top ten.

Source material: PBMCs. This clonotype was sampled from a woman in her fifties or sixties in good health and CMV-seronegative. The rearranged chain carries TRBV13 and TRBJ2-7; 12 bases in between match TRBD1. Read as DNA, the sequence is TGTGCCAGCAGCCCGCGGGACAGGGGGCTCGAGCAGTACTTC. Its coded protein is CASSPRDRGLEQYF. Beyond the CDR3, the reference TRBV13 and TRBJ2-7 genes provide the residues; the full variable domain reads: AAGVIQSPRHLIKEKRETATLKCYPIPRHDTVYWYQQGPGQDPQFLISFYEKMQSDKGSIPDRFSAQQFSDYHSELNMSSLELGDSALYFCASSPRDRGLEQYFGPGTRLTVT.